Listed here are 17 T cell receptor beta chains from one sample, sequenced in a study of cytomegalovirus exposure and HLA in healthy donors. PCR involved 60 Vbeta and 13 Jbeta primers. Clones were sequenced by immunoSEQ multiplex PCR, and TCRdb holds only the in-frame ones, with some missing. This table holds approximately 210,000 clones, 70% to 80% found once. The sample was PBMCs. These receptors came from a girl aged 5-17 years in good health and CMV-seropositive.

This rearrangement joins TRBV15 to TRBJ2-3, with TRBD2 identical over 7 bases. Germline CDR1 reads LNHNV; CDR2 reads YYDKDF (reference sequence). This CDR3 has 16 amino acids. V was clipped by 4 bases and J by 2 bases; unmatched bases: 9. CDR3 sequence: CATSKSAAGVTDTQYF. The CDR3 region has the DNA TGTGCCACCAGCAAGTCCGCGGCGGGGGTCACAGATACGCAGTATTTT.

This CDR3 reads CAWSIPGNEKLFF. The DNA for the CDR3 is TGTGCCTGGAGTATACCGGGGAATGAAAAACTGTTTTTT. The V and J genes are TRBV30 and TRBJ1-4; D gene ambiguous. This CDR3 has 13 residues. V was clipped by 2 bases and J by 5 bases, with 9 bases between them. Germline V lookup: CDR1 GTSNPN, CDR2 SVGIG (reference sequence).

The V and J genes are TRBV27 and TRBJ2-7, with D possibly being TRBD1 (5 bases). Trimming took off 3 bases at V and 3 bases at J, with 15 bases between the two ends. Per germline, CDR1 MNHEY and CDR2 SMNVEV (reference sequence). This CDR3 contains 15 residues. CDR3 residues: CASSLVSRDSYEQYF. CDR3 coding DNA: TGTGCCAGCAGTTTGGTCTCCAGGGATAGCTACGAGCAGTACTTC.

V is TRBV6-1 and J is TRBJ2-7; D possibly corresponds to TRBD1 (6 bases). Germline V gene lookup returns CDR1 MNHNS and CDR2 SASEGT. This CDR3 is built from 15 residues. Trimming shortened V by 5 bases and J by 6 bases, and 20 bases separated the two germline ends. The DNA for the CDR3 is TGTGCCAGCAGTAAAGGGGACACCTTAACGCGCGAGCAGTACTTC. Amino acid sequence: CASSKGDTLTREQYF.

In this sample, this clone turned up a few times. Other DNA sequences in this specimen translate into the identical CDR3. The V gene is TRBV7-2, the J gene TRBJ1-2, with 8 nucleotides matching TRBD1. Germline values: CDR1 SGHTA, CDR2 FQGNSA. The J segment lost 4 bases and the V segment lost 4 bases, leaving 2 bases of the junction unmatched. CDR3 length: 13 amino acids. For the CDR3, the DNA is TGTGCCAGCAGCTCTGGACAGGGCTATGGCTACACCTTC. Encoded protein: CASSSGQGYGYTF.

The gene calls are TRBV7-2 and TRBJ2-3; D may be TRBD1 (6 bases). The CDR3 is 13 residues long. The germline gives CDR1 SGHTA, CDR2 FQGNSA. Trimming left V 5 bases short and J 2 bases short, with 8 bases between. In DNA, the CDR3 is TGTGCCAGCAGCGGACAGCCCACAGATACGCAGTATTTT. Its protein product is CASSGQPTDTQYF.

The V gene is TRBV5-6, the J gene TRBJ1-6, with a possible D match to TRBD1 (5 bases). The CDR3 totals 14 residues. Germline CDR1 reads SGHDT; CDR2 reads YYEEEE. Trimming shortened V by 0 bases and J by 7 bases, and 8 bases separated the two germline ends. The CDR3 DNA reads TGTGCCAGCAGCTTGGAAGGGGTGAATTCACCCCTCCACTTT. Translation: CASSLEGVNSPLHF.

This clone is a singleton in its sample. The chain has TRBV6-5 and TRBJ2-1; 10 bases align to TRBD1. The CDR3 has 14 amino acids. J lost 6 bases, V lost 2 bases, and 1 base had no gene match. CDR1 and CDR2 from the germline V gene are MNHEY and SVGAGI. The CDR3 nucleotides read TGTGCCAGCAGTTACCGGGACAGGGGCAATGAGCAGTTCTTC. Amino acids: CASSYRDRGNEQFF.

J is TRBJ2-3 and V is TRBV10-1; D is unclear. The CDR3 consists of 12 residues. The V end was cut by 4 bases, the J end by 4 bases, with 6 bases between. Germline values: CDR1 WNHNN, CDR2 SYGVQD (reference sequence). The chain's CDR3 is CASSGLPDTQYF. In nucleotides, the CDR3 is TGCGCCAGCAGTGGACTCCCAGATACGCAGTATTTT.

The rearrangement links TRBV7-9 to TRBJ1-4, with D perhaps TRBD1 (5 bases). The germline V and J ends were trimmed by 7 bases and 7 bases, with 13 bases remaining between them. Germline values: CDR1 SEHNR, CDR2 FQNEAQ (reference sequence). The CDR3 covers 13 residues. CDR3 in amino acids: CASIPRGGEKLFF. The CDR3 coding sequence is TGTGCCAGCATTCCACGGGGGGGTGAAAAACTGTTTTTT.

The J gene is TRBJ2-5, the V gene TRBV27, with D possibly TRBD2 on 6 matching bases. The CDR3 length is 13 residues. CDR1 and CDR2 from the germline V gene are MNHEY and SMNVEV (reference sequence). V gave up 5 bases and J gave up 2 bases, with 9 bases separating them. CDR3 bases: TGTGCCAGCAGTGGGACTCGGCAAGAGACCCAGTACTTC. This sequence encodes CASSGTRQETQYF.

CDR3 region: CASSSSKHQPNTGELFF. The CDR3 coding sequence is TGTGCCAGCAGCTCATCAAAACACCAACCGAACACCGGGGAGCTGTTTTTT. The chain joins TRBV7-2 to TRBJ2-2; D uncertain. CDR1 and CDR2 from the germline V gene are SGHTA and FQGNSA. CDR3 length: 17 amino acids. Trimming stripped 4 bases from V and 0 bases from J, with 15 bases between.

CDR3 protein: CASSQGDFQQYF. The CDR3 DNA reads as TGCGCCAGCAGCCAAGGTGACTTCCAGCAGTACTTC. The chain joins TRBV4-1 to TRBJ2-7; D not resolved. The CDR3 loop spans 12 amino acids. Between the trimmed V and J ends, which lost 1 base and 8 bases, there was a span of 9 bases. Germline values: CDR1 MGHRA, CDR2 YSYEKL.

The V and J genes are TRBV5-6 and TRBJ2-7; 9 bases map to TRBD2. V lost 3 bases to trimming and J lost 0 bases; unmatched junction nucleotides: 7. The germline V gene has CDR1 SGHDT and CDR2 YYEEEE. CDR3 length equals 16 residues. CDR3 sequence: CASSYGTSSGSYEQYF. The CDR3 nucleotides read TGTGCCAGCAGCTACGGGACTAGCTCGGGCTCCTACGAGCAGTACTTC.

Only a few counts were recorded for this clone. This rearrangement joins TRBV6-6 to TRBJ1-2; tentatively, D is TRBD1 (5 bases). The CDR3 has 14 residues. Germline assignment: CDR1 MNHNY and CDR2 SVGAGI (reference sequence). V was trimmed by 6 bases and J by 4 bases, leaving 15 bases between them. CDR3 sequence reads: CASRERQGGYGYTF. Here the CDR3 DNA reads TGTGCCAGCAGGGAGAGGCAGGGCGGCTATGGCTACACCTTC.

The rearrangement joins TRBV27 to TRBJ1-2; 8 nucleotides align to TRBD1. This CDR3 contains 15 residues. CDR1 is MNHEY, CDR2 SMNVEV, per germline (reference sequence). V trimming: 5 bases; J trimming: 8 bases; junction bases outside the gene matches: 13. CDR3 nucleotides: TGTGCCAGCAGTCATAAGACGACAGGGGCTCTCGGCTACACCTTC. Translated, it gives CASSHKTTGALGYTF.

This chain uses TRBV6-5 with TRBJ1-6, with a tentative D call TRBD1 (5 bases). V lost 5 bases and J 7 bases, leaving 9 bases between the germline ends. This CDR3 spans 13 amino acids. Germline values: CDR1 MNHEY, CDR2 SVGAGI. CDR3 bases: TGTGCCAGCAGTCAGGGCCGGAATTCACCCCTCCACTTT. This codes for CASSQGRNSPLHF.